The 27 T cell receptor beta chains below all came from one sample that was sequenced in a study of T-cell reconstitution after alpha-beta-depleted transplantation in children. Preparation of the TCRbeta library was carried out with unique molecular identifiers. TCRdb passed the PCR reads through MiXCR, listing each CDR3 protein once. Here the sample spans some 530,000 distinct CDR3 sequences, around 12% being singletons. The sample in question was PBMCs from the stem cell graft donor, obtained from the stem cell graft. These receptors were obtained from a human donor who donated a stem cell graft to a child with combined immunodeficiency.

V is TRBV6-2 or TRBV6-3 and J is TRBJ2-2; possibly TRBD2 for D (5 bases). The CDR3 extends over 17 amino acids. CDR1 and CDR2 (germline): MNHEY, SVGEGT. V was clipped by 5 bases and J by 5 bases, with 21 bases between them. Here the CDR3 reads CASSTISDGGKTGELFF. The CDR3 coding sequence is TGTGCCAGCAGTACCATCTCGGACGGAGGAAAGACCGGGGAGCTGTTTTTT.

This clonotype has more than one count but fewer than ten. The chain links TRBV6-5 to TRBJ2-2; D ambiguous. This CDR3 is built from 15 residues. V shed 5 bases and J shed 0 bases, with 10 bases lying between them. Germline V gives CDR1 MNHEY, CDR2 SVGAGI. The DNA of the CDR3 is TGTGCCAGCAGTCCGTCGGTCGCGAACACCGGGGAGCTGTTTTTT. It yields the protein CASSPSVANTGELFF.

In this sample, this clonotype turned up many times. The V call is TRBV7-3, the J call TRBJ2-1; 9 nucleotides agree with TRBD2. V lost 1 base, J lost 6 bases, and 4 bases stayed unmatched. The CDR3 extends over 15 amino acids. Germline V gives CDR1 SGHTA, CDR2 FQGTGA. CDR3 sequence (DNA): TGTGCCAGCAGCTTAAGTAGCGGGAGACTCAATGAGCAGTTCTTC. Amino acid sequence: CASSLSSGRLNEQFF.

The sample holds many counts of this clonotype. The chain recombines TRBV15 with TRBJ2-7, with D possibly TRBD2 on 5 matching bases. Germline V CDR1 and CDR2: LNHNV, YYDKDF (reference sequence). Deletions cut 9 bases from V and 1 base from J, with 13 bases between. This CDR3 has 13 residues. In DNA, the CDR3 is TGTGCCACAAACCCGGGATCTTCCTACGAGCAGTACTTC. This codes for CATNPGSSYEQYF.

This clonotype was counted many times. The gene calls are TRBV10-3 and TRBJ2-7, with D uncertain. With 7 bases removed from V and 0 bases from J, the gap between germline ends came to 16 bases. This CDR3 has 15 residues. Germline CDR1 and CDR2: ENHRY and SYGVKD. The CDR3 is CAINPRRSPSYEQYF. The CDR3 DNA reads TGTGCCATCAACCCTCGACGGTCTCCCTCCTACGAGCAGTACTTC.

The chain uses TRBV6-1 and TRBJ1-5, with D possibly matching TRBD1 (6 bases). The germline V and J ends were trimmed by 6 bases and 7 bases, with 13 bases remaining between them. The CDR3 sequence is 13 residues long. Germline CDR1 reads MNHNS; CDR2 reads SASEGT. The CDR3 protein is CASRAQGLQPQHF. CDR3 DNA: TGTGCCAGCAGGGCCCAGGGGTTACAGCCCCAGCATTTT.

This clonotype was detected only a few times. This chain links TRBV6-2 or TRBV6-3 with TRBJ2-1, with TRBD2 identical over 12 bases. The CDR3 spans 19 residues. Germline loops: CDR1 MNHEY, CDR2 SVGEGT. V was clipped by 0 bases and J by 0 bases; unmatched bases: 6. The CDR3 nucleotides read TGTGCCAGCAGTTACTCCTTGACTAGCGGGAGAAGCTCCTACAATGAGCAGTTCTTC. It translates to CASSYSLTSGRSSYNEQFF.

The gene calls are TRBV24-1 and TRBJ2-5; TRBD2 matches 11 bases. CDR3 length equals 18 residues. With 3 bases clipped from V and 5 bases from J, the junction kept 13 bases outside the gene matches. CDR1 KGHDR and CDR2 SFDVKD come from the germline V gene. The CDR3 sequence: CATSDVGGLAVNYETQYF. The CDR3 nucleotides read TGTGCCACCAGTGATGTCGGGGGACTAGCGGTTAATTATGAGACCCAGTACTTC.

There are a few counts of this clonotype. This chain joins TRBV12-3 or TRBV12-4 and TRBJ1-1; 11 nucleotides agree with TRBD1. CDR3 length: 15 amino acids. V was pared by 9 bases and J by 4 bases, with 10 bases of the junction left unmatched. CDR3 protein: CASRGTGGSSTEAFF. Here the CDR3 DNA reads TGTGCCAGTAGAGGGACAGGGGGTTCAAGCACTGAAGCTTTCTTT.

The chain employs TRBV12-3 or TRBV12-4 and TRBJ1-4; no clear D. The CDR3 consists of 14 residues. V was shortened by 5 bases and J by 0 bases, with 7 bases between the two germline ends. The CDR3 loop is CASSMIPTNEKLFF. The DNA for the CDR3 is TGTGCCAGCAGTATGATACCAACTAATGAAAAACTGTTTTTT.

The chain employs TRBV28 and TRBJ2-3, with no clear D. This CDR3 has 13 residues. Trimming pared 0 bases from V and 3 bases from J, leaving 4 bases between. Germline V CDR1 and CDR2: MDHEN, SYDVKM. DNA of the CDR3: TGTGCCAGCAGTTTATGGCTGACAGATACGCAGTATTTT. This sequence encodes CASSLWLTDTQYF.

This clonotype was counted a few times. The rearrangement joins TRBV20-1 to TRBJ2-5; weak D call: TRBD2 (6 bases). This CDR3 is 16 amino acids long. Trimming pared 0 bases from V and 1 base from J, leaving 15 bases between. CDR1 and CDR2 from the germline V gene are DFQATT and SNEGSKA (reference sequence). The CDR3 sequence: CSARDWLRDFQETQYF. The CDR3, as DNA: TGCAGTGCTAGAGATTGGCTCCGGGACTTCCAAGAGACCCAGTACTTC.

This sequence joins TRBV11-3 and TRBJ2-7; 9 bases are shared with TRBD1. V trimming: 6 bases; J trimming: 3 bases; junction bases outside the gene matches: 6. The CDR3 is made up of 14 amino acids. CDR1 is SGHNT, CDR2 YENEEA, per germline. The CDR3 sequence: CASRTRTGVYEQYF. The DNA of the CDR3 is TGTGCCAGCAGGACCCGGACAGGGGTCTACGAGCAGTACTTC.

V usage is TRBV4-3 and J usage is TRBJ1-4; D gene unclear. The CDR3 totals 15 residues. Trimming removed 1 base at V and 4 bases at J, with 10 bases between. Germline CDR1 and CDR2: LGHNA and YSLEER. CDR3 sequence reads: CASSQVLGRNEKLFF. CDR3 coding DNA: TGCGCCAGCAGCCAAGTATTAGGACGTAATGAAAAACTGTTTTTT.

This clonotype was seen a few times. The rearrangement links TRBV20-1 to TRBJ2-7; 9 nucleotides agree with TRBD2. CDR1 DFQATT and CDR2 SNEGSKA come from the germline V gene (reference sequence). The V segment lost 0 bases and the J segment 1 base; nucleotides outside the gene matches: 10. The CDR3 has 17 residues. CDR3 DNA: TGCAGTGCTAGAGATGGCGCCGAGACTAGCGGTTCCTACGAGCAGTACTTC. The encoded protein is CSARDGAETSGSYEQYF.

This clonotype was detected only a few times. CDR3 DNA sequence: TGTGCCACCAGTGGTCGGGGGGGCAGCCACACTGAAGCTTTCTTT. It is translated as CATSGRGGSHTEAFF. The rearrangement joins TRBV15 to TRBJ1-1, with a weak D call TRBD1 (6 bases). The CDR3 has 15 amino acids. Between the trimmed V and J ends, which lost 6 bases and 3 bases, there was a span of 17 bases. Germline V lookup: CDR1 LNHNV, CDR2 YYDKDF (reference sequence).

The chain joins TRBV29-1 to TRBJ1-5, with a possible D match to TRBD1 (5 bases). Trimming cost V 4 bases and J 6 bases, with 16 bases left between them. Germline V gene data show CDR1 as SQVTM and CDR2 as ANQGSEA. This CDR3 region has 14 residues. CDR3 nucleotides: TGCAGCGTTGTCGGACACCCAGTGGGTCAGCCCCAGCATTTT. Its translation is CSVVGHPVGQPQHF.

The sample holds a few counts of this clonotype. The chain employs TRBV20-1 and TRBJ2-5; 8 bases agree with TRBD2. Unmatched junction bases numbered 13, after V lost 6 bases and J lost 4 bases. The CDR3 is made up of 15 amino acids. The germline V gene encodes CDR1 DFQATT and CDR2 SNEGSKA (reference sequence). The CDR3 loop reads CSATTERGWVETQYF. In nucleotides, the CDR3 is TGCAGTGCCACAACTGAGCGGGGGTGGGTAGAGACCCAGTACTTC.

The V call is TRBV24-1, the J call TRBJ2-1; 11 positions match TRBD2. This CDR3 has 17 amino acids. The V and J ends lost 4 bases and 3 bases, in that order; junction bases with no gene match: 7. Germline loops: CDR1 KGHDR, CDR2 SFDVKD. The CDR3 loop is CATSERRLAGYYNEQFF. Here the CDR3 DNA reads TGTGCCACCAGTGAACGACGACTAGCGGGATACTACAATGAGCAGTTCTTC.

The chain carries TRBV20-1 and TRBJ2-7; D might be TRBD2 (5 bases). CDR1 and CDR2 from the germline V gene are DFQATT and SNEGSKA (reference sequence). CDR3 length: 16 residues. V lost 0 bases, J lost 5 bases, and 20 bases lay in between. This chain's CDR3 is CSARDIQSDYFHEQYF. CDR3 in DNA: TGCAGTGCTAGAGATATACAGTCAGACTACTTTCACGAGCAGTACTTC.

This clonotype was observed a few times. The chain links TRBV5-1 to TRBJ2-7; the D gene is possibly TRBD1 (6 bases). The CDR3 has 15 residues. CDR1 is SGHRS and CDR2 is YFSETQ in the germline V gene. V was clipped by 0 bases and J by 1 base, with 11 bases between them. This CDR3 is CASSLAQGNSYEQYF. CDR3 nucleotide sequence: TGCGCCAGCAGCTTGGCTCAGGGGAATTCCTACGAGCAGTACTTC.

This clonotype occurred many times. V and J are TRBV10-3 and TRBJ2-7; D not certain. The germline V and J ends were trimmed by 7 bases and 3 bases, with 19 bases remaining between them. This CDR3 has 15 residues. Germline CDR1 reads ENHRY; CDR2 reads SYGVKD. CDR3: CAIKKWAGQGYEQYF. The CDR3 coding sequence is TGTGCCATCAAGAAATGGGCAGGTCAAGGCTACGAGCAGTACTTC.

The CDR3 coding sequence is TGTGCCAGCAGCAATGGGCTCCCCTGGGCAGCCAAAAACATTCAGTACTTC. Its protein is CASSNGLPWAAKNIQYF. This chain connects TRBV7-9 to TRBJ2-4; D gene ambiguous. The CDR3 has 17 amino acids. V was cut by 5 bases and J by 0 bases, with 17 bases left in between. Germline loops: CDR1 SEHNR, CDR2 FQNEAQ (reference sequence).

The chain couples TRBV5-5 to TRBJ2-7, with D hard to call. The V end lost 3 bases, the J end lost 3 bases, and 10 bases lay between the germline ends. Per germline, CDR1 SGHKS and CDR2 YYEKEE (reference sequence). CDR3 length: 13 amino acids. The CDR3 DNA sequence: TGTGCCAGCAGCTCATGGACGGTCTACGAGCAGTACTTC. This translates into CASSSWTVYEQYF.

This clonotype was counted at least ten times. CDR3 DNA: TGTGCCAGCAGCTTAAGCGGGCTAGGGGACATTCAGTACTTC. Protein: CASSLSGLGDIQYF. V is TRBV7-2 and J is TRBJ2-4; D perhaps matches TRBD2 (6 bases). V lost 2 bases, J lost 8 bases, and 13 bases lay in between. The V gene's germline CDR1 is SGHTA and CDR2 FQGNSA. CDR3 size: 14 residues. Full variable domain (missing parts from reference TRBV7-2 and TRBJ2-4): GAGVSQSPSNKVTEKGKDVELRCDPISGHTALYWYRQSLGQGLEFLIYFQGNSAPDKSGLPSDRFSAERTGGSVSTLTIQRTQQEDSAVYLCASSLSGLGDIQYFGAGTRLSVL.

The chain has TRBV20-1 and TRBJ1-1; TRBD1 matches 10 bases. The CDR3 is 15 amino acids. Germline V CDR1 and CDR2: DFQATT, SNEGSKA (reference sequence). The V gene end was trimmed by 4 bases and the J gene end by 4 bases; junction bases not matched to a gene: 9. As DNA, the CDR3 is TGCAGTGCTATACAACCGGGACAGGGGTTCACTGAAGCTTTCTTT. Amino acids: CSAIQPGQGFTEAFF.

V is TRBV7-9 and J is TRBJ1-5; D gene ambiguous. V shed 2 bases and J shed 7 bases, with 6 bases lying between them. The CDR3 consists of 12 residues. CDR1 SEHNR and CDR2 FQNEAQ come from the germline V gene (reference sequence). The CDR3 loop is CASSLQAQPQHF. CDR3 coding DNA: TGTGCCAGCAGCTTACAGGCACAGCCCCAGCATTTT.